Listed below are T cell receptor beta chains from one sample, sequenced in a study of CD8 T cells in ankylosing spondylitis. TCRdb used MiXCR to reprocess the 5' RACE reads, holding one entry per CDR3 protein. The sample shows approximately 290,000 distinct CDR3 sequences, less than 25% of them seen only once. Sequencing was carried out using blood, either unsorted or a sorted T cell fraction (not recorded which). The source is a female donor with ankylosing spondylitis or in good health (not recorded which). CDR3s include the opening cysteine and the closing phenylalanine or tryptophan. Fields, in order: J gene, clone size, V gene, D gene, CDR3 DNA, CDR3 protein. D genes are given only for firm matches. The listing skips clone size in some rows; elsewhere it reads once, few, many or a size class.

j_call: TRBJ2-2
clone_size: once
v_call: TRBV18
d_call: .
cdr3_nt: TGTGCCAGCTCCCCGAACCTAGGCGGGACCAACACCGGGGAGCTGTTTTTT
cdr3_aa: CASSPNLGGTNTGELFF

j_call: TRBJ2-1
clone_size: few
v_call: TRBV6-5
d_call: .
cdr3_nt: TGTGCCAGCAGTCACCCGGGCACGAATGAGCAGTTCTTC
cdr3_aa: CASSHPGTNEQFF

j_call: TRBJ1-5
clone_size: .
v_call: TRBV6-5
d_call: .
cdr3_nt: TGTGCCAGCAGTTACTCCGGAGGACAGAGCAATCAGCCCCAGCATTTT
cdr3_aa: CASSYSGGQSNQPQHF

j_call: TRBJ1-5
clone_size: many
v_call: TRBV5-1
d_call: TRBD1
cdr3_nt: TGCGCCAGCAGCTCGACAGGGGATAGCAATCAGCCCCAGCATTTT
cdr3_aa: CASSSTGDSNQPQHF

j_call: TRBJ2-3
clone_size: few
v_call: TRBV27
d_call: TRBD2
cdr3_nt: TGTGCCAGCAGTTTGGGGGGGATAACGCAGTATTTT
cdr3_aa: CASSLGGITQYF

j_call: TRBJ1-1
clone_size: .
v_call: TRBV7-8
d_call: TRBD1
cdr3_nt: TGTGCCAGCAGCTCCAACAGGGGGCTTAAGAACACTGAAGCTTTCTTT
cdr3_aa: CASSSNRGLKNTEAFF

j_call: TRBJ2-1
clone_size: .
v_call: TRBV5-1
d_call: TRBD2
cdr3_nt: TGCGCCAGCAGCCGCGGACTAGCGGGAGGGTGGAATGAGCAGTTCTTC
cdr3_aa: CASSRGLAGGWNEQFF

j_call: TRBJ1-1
clone_size: .
v_call: TRBV7-6
d_call: .
cdr3_nt: TGTGCCAGCAGCTTAAGGCAGTTGACGTACACTGAAGCTTTCTTT
cdr3_aa: CASSLRQLTYTEAFF

j_call: TRBJ2-7
clone_size: few
v_call: TRBV20-1
d_call: .
cdr3_nt: TGCAGTGCTAGAGAAAAAGGGGGGAGGGGCTACTTC
cdr3_aa: CSAREKGGRGYF

j_call: TRBJ1-1
clone_size: few
v_call: TRBV18
d_call: .
cdr3_nt: TGTGCCAGTACTCCTCTTGGGGGGGGAAGTAACACTGAAGCTTTCTTT
cdr3_aa: CASTPLGGGSNTEAFF

j_call: TRBJ1-6
clone_size: few
v_call: TRBV7-9
d_call: .
cdr3_nt: TGTGCCAGCAAGACCGGGGACGAATCACCCCTCCACTTT
cdr3_aa: CASKTGDESPLHF

j_call: TRBJ1-2
clone_size: many
v_call: TRBV29-1
d_call: .
cdr3_nt: TGCAGCGTCGTCTGGGCACAGGGCTACACCTTC
cdr3_aa: CSVVWAQGYTF

j_call: TRBJ2-1
clone_size: .
v_call: TRBV7-9
d_call: TRBD2
cdr3_nt: TGTGCCAGCAGTTCAGCGGGGGGCGGGGCCTACAATGAGCAGTTCTTC
cdr3_aa: CASSSAGGGAYNEQFF

j_call: TRBJ2-1
clone_size: .
v_call: TRBV6-1
d_call: .
cdr3_nt: TGTGCCAGCATGGGGGCGGCCTCCTACAATGAGCAGTTCTTC
cdr3_aa: CASMGAASYNEQFF

j_call: TRBJ2-5
clone_size: few
v_call: TRBV12-3/TRBV12-4
d_call: .
cdr3_nt: TGTGCCAGCAGTAGACCCGTCCAAGAGACCCAGTACTTC
cdr3_aa: CASSRPVQETQYF

j_call: TRBJ1-5
clone_size: .
v_call: TRBV27
d_call: .
cdr3_nt: TGTGCCAGCAGTTTCCAGGGACTTAGTCAGCCCCAGCATTTT
cdr3_aa: CASSFQGLSQPQHF